What follows describes a single T cell receptor beta chain. TCRdb's copy holds only in-frame clones and misses some; the assay was immunoSEQ multiplex PCR. The data contain 200,000 to 250,000 clones, more than 80% of them seen just once; the ten biggest clones take up 1.2%. The data originate from a study of blood T cell repertoires in COVID-19. Turning to the study itself: Samples came from the United States, Italy and Spain, spanning acute and convalescent COVID-19.

The recovered donors of Cohort 3 showed two negative PCRs, clearance, or symptom resolution. This CDR3 is 16 amino acids long. Losses at the gene ends were 6 bases for V and 0 bases for J; bases not matched to a gene: 3. Germline V lookup: CDR1 MNHEY, CDR2 SVGEGT. Sequenced input: PBMCs or T cells enriched from blood (not recorded which). The sequence came from a man aged 25 to 40 who had recovered from COVID-19. The rearrangement links TRBV6-2 or TRBV6-3 to TRBJ2-6, with 9 nucleotides matching TRBD1. The CDR3 sequence: CASSPGQGSGANVLTF. CDR3 nucleotide sequence: TGTGCCAGCAGCCCGGGACAGGGCTCTGGGGCCAACGTCCTGACTTTC.